This T cell receptor beta chain is drawn from a study of CD8+CD57+ T cells in acquired aplastic anemia. Regarding the study as a whole: Patient and control CD8+ Simpson's diversity was not significantly different.

With respect to this clonotype: Its antigen is still unknown.

This CDR3 is built from 15 residues. CDR1 and CDR2 from the germline V gene are SNHLY and FYNNEI. The germline V and J ends were trimmed by 4 bases and 1 base, with 13 bases remaining between them. TCR beta VDJ and CDR3 profiling used genomic DNA as template. One entry per CDR3 protein results from TCRdb running MiXCR on the reads. There are tens of thousands of distinct CDR3 sequences in the sample; around 82% occur only once, and about 20% lies in the top ten. The sequenced sample consisted of sorted CD4+, CD8+, or CD8+CD57+ T cells (not recorded which) from PBMCs. This TCR came from a human donor in good health, serving as a control. V usage is TRBV2 and J usage is TRBJ1-1; D perhaps matches TRBD1 (6 bases). CDR3 coding DNA: TGTGCCAGCAGTGGGGTGGGGGGGGCGAACACTGAAGCTTTCTTT. This encodes CASSGVGGANTEAFF.